This T cell receptor beta chain was sequenced in a study of cytomegalovirus exposure and HLA in healthy donors. In the study overall: Drawn from HLA-typed donors, tens of millions of unique TCRs were held in an early data release.

Study observations and caveats: Most TCR sequences were rare, but some public TCRs occurred in many donors. Across donors, presence/absence analyses took sequencing depth to be roughly uniform. Earlier results showed most TCR beta V segments being productive about 90% or about 30% of the time.

PCR primers comprised 60 Vbeta and 13 Jbeta primers. Clones were read by immunoSEQ multiplex PCR, and TCRdb kept only the in-frame ones, dropping some. This sample has around 110,000 clones, with around 75% found just once. Turning to this clone: Its antigen remains unidentified.

Input material: PBMCs. The receptor was derived from a woman in her twenties or thirties in good health and CMV-seronegative.

The DNA of the CDR3 is TGCGCCAGCAGCTTGGCGGACTATGGCTACACCTTC. Protein product: CASSLADYGYTF. This chain uses TRBV5-1 with TRBJ1-2; D unclear. There are 12 residues in the CDR3. Trimming removed 0 bases at V and 3 bases at J, with 3 bases between. CDR1 is SGHRS, CDR2 YFSETQ, per germline.